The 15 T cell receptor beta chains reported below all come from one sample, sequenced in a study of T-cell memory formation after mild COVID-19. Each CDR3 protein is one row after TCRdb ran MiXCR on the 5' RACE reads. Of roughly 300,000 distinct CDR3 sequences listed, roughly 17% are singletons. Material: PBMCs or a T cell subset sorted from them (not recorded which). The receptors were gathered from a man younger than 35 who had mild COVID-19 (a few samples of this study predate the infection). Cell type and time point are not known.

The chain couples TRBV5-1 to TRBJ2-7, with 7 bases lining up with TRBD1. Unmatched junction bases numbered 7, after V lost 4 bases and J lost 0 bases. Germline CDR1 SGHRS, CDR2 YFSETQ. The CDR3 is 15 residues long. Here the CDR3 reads CASSLGTAPSYEQYF. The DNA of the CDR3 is TGCGCCAGCAGCCTAGGGACAGCCCCCTCCTACGAGCAGTACTTC.

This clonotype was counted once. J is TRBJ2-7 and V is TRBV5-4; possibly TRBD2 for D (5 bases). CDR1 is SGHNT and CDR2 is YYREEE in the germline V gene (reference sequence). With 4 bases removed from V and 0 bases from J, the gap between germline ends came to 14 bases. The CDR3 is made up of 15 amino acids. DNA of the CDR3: TGTGCCAGCAGCCTCGAAGGACTGATCTCCTACGAGCAGTACTTC. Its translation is CASSLEGLISYEQYF.

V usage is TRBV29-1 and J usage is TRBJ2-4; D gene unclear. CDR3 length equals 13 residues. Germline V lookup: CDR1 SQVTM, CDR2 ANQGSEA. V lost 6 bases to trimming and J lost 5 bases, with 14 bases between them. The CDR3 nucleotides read TGCAGCGTCTCGGCATTAGGCGAAAACATTCAGTACTTC. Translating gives CSVSALGENIQYF.

DNA for the CDR3: TGCAGCGGGGAGGACAGCGACACTGAAGCTTTCTTT. The encoded protein is CSGEDSDTEAFF. This chain links TRBV29-1 with TRBJ1-1; D perhaps matches TRBD1 (6 bases). This CDR3 region has 12 residues. CDR1 and CDR2 from the germline V gene are SQVTM and ANQGSEA. The V end was cut by 7 bases, the J end by 3 bases, with 12 bases between.

DNA of the CDR3: TGTGCCAGCAGTTCCGGACACGCGGTCTACGAGCAGTACGTC. Translated: CASSSGHAVYEQYV. The chain links TRBV6-1 to TRBJ2-7; TRBD1 is a possible D gene (5 bases). V was trimmed by 5 bases and J by 3 bases, leaving 14 bases between them. Germline V gene data show CDR1 as MNHNS and CDR2 as SASEGT. The CDR3 is 14 residues long.

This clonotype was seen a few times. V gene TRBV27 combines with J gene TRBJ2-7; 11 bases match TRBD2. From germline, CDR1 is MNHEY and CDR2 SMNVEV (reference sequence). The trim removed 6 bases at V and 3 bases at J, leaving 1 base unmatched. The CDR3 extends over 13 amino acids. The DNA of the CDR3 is TGTGCCAGCAGGGGACTAGCGGACTACGAGCAGTACTTC. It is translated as CASRGLADYEQYF.

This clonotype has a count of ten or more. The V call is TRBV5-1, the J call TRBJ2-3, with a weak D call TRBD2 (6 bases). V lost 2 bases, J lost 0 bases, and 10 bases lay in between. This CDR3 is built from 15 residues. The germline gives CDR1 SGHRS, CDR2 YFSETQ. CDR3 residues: CASSFTGTSTDTQYF. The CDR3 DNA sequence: TGCGCCAGCAGCTTCACCGGGACTAGCACAGATACGCAGTATTTT.

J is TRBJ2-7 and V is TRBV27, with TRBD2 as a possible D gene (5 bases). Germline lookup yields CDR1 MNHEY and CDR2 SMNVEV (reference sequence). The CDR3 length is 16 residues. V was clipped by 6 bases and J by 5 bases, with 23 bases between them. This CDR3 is CASSGLTRETMNEQYF. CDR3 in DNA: TGTGCCAGCAGCGGCCTGACCCGCGAGACTATGAACGAGCAGTACTTC.

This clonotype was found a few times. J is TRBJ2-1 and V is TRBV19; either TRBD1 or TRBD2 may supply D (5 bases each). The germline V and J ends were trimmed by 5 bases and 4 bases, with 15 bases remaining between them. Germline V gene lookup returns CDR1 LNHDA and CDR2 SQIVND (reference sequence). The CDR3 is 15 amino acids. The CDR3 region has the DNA TGTGCCAGTAGTCCCTGGGACCCGTTTTACAATGAGCAGTTCTTC. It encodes CASSPWDPFYNEQFF.

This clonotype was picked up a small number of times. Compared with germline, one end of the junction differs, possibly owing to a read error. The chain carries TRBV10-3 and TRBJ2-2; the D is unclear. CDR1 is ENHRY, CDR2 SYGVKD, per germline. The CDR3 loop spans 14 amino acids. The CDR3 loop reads CAITEDPNTGELFF. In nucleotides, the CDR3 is TGTGCCATCACTGAGGATCCGAACACCGGGGAGCTGTTTTTT.

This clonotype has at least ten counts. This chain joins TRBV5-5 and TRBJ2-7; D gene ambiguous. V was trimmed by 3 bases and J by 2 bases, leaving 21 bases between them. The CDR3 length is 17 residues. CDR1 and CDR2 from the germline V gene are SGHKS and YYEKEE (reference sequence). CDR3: CASSSRMASGRTYEQYF. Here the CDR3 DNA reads TGTGCCAGCAGCTCCCGGATGGCCTCCGGCCGTACCTACGAGCAGTACTTC.

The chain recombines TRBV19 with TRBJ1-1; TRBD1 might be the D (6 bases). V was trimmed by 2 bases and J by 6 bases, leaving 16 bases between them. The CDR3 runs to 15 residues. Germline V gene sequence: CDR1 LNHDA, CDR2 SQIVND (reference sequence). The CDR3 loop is CASSITGSLGPEAFF. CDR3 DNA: TGTGCCAGTAGTATAACAGGGTCTTTGGGTCCTGAAGCTTTCTTT.

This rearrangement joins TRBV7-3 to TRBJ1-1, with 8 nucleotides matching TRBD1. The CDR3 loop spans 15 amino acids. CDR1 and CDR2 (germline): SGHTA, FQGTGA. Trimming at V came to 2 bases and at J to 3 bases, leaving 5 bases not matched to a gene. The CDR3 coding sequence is TGTGCCAGCAGCTTAGGACAGGGTGTTGACACTGAAGCTTTCTTT. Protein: CASSLGQGVDTEAFF.

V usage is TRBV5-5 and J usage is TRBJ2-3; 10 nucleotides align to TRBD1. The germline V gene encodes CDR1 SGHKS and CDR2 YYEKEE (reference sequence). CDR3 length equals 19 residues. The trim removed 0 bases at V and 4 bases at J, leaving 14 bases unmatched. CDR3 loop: CASSLDGSYGTGAADTQYF. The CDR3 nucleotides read TGTGCCAGCAGCTTGGACGGGTCGTACGGGACAGGGGCGGCAGATACGCAGTATTTT.

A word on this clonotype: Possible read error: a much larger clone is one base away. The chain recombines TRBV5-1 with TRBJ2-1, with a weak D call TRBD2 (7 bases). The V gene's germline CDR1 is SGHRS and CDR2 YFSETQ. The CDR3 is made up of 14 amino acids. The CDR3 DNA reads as TGCGACAGCAGGGGACCGGGGGGCTACAATGAGCAGTTCTTC. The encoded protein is CDSRGPGGYNEQFF.